One and the same sample provided the 18 T cell receptor beta chains below, sequenced in a study of breast tumors, draining lymph nodes, adjacent tissues. The lymph nodes were axillary draining lymph nodes from breast cancer patients. From the multiplex PCR reads, TCRdb called clonotypes with MiXCR, one entry per CDR3 protein. The table lists approximately 140,000 distinct CDR3 sequences, about 33% of them singletons. The sample comprised axillary lymph node tissue. These receptor sequences come from a female donor with breast cancer. Some clones in this sample may be carry-over from other donors' samples.

The chain has TRBV5-1 and TRBJ2-1; 15 bases line up with TRBD2. The CDR3 is 16 residues long. V gave up 3 bases and J gave up 8 bases; unmatched junction bases: 6. From germline, CDR1 is SGHRS and CDR2 YFSETQ. In nucleotides, the CDR3 is TGCGCCAGCAGCTCCGGGACTAGCGGGGGGAGGGATGAGCAGTTCTTC. Its protein product is CASSSGTSGGRDEQFF.

This clonotype showed up many times. A read error may produce the germline difference seen at one junction end. The genes are TRBV3-1 and TRBJ2-5; 7 nucleotides match TRBD2. The CDR3 runs 14 residues. Germline assignment: CDR1 LGHDT and CDR2 YNNKEL (reference sequence). The CDR3 loop reads CASSQDSHLTSLDF. The DNA of the CDR3 is TGTGCCAGCAGCCAAGATTCGCACCTGACTAGCCTTGACTTC.

This clonotype was recorded only once. The chain joins TRBV7-2 to TRBJ1-5, with a weak D call TRBD1 (6 bases). The DNA matches TRBJ2-5 better at its end, which makes the J call doubtful. This CDR3 region has 15 residues. Looked up from germline, CDR1 is SGHTA and CDR2 is FQGNSA. CDR3 region: CASSRTGLTNQPQYF. The CDR3 DNA follows: TGTGCCAGCAGCAGAACAGGGTTAACAAATCAGCCCCAGTACTTC.

Comments on this clonotype: The conserved closing phenylalanine or tryptophan is absent in this CDR3, likely reflecting a read error. The chain carries TRBV19 and TRBJ2-4; possibly TRBD1 for D (6 bases). The CDR3 runs to 16 residues. In germline, CDR1 is LNHDA, CDR2 SQIVND (reference sequence). The V gene lost 6 bases and the J gene lost 1 base, with 16 bases spanning the gap. The CDR3 region is CASSRQATIAKNIQYL. The CDR3 nucleotides are TGTGCCAGTAGCCGACAGGCCACTATCGCCAAAAACATTCAGTACCTC.

Turning to this clonotype: A read error may account for a junction end that differs from germline. CDR3 nucleotides: TGTGCCATCAGCCACCACTCCGCGGGGCAAGAGGCCCAGTACTTC. Its protein product is CAISHHSAGQEAQYF. V and J are TRBV7-9 and TRBJ2-5, with a weak D call TRBD2 (6 bases). The CDR3 runs 15 residues. CDR1 is SEHNR and CDR2 is FQNEAQ in the germline V gene (reference sequence). The full variable domain, its missing parts supplied by reference TRBV7-9 and TRBJ2-5, is DTGVSQNPRHKITKRGQNVTFRCDPISEHNRLYWYRQTLGQGPEFLTYFQNEAQLEKSRLLSDRFSAERPKGSFSTLEIQRTEQGDSAMYLCAISHHSAGQEAQYFGPGTRLLVL.

This clonotype was detected a few times. A much more abundant neighbour one base away suggests this may be a read error. The CDR3 end shows no conserved phenylalanine or tryptophan, and so a read error is likely. DNA for the CDR3: TGTGCCAGTTCCCCCGGACAGGGGCTCAATCAGCCCCAGCATCTT. The encoded protein is CASSPGQGLNQPQHL. The chain uses TRBV11-3 and TRBJ1-5; 9 nucleotides match TRBD1. Germline assignment: CDR1 SGHNT and CDR2 YENEEA. The J segment lost 3 bases and the V segment lost 9 bases, leaving 9 bases of the junction unmatched. The CDR3 is 15 residues long.

This clonotype was counted at least ten times. The chain couples TRBV20-1 to TRBJ1-5, with D possibly being TRBD1 (6 bases). The CDR3 totals 15 residues. The ends were cut back, 1 base at V and 6 bases at J, with 16 bases in the middle. Germline V lookup: CDR1 DFQATT, CDR2 SNEGSKA (reference sequence). The CDR3 bases are TGCAGTGCTAGAGTATGGGGGGCGCCCGGTCAGCCCCAGCATTTT. This codes for CSARVWGAPGQPQHF.

This clonotype was recorded at least ten times. The chain couples TRBV6-5 to TRBJ2-3; 9 nucleotides agree with TRBD1. The CDR3 is made up of 15 amino acids. Germline lookup yields CDR1 MNHEY and CDR2 SVGAGI. J was trimmed by 7 bases and V by 5 bases; bases with no gene match: 10. The CDR3 nucleotides are TGTGCCAGCAGTACCGACAGGGGGAAGAGGAATACGCAGTATTTT. Its protein product is CASSTDRGKRNTQYF.

This clonotype was counted at least ten times. A much bigger clone sits one base away, suggesting this may be a read error. The V call is TRBV20-1, the J call TRBJ2-5; D is unresolved. This CDR3 region has 12 residues. Germline assignment: CDR1 DFQATT and CDR2 SNEGSKA (reference sequence). The CDR3 DNA is TGCAGTGTCCAGGCGTACCAAGAGACCCCGTACTTC. Translation gives CSVQAYQETPYF.

The V gene is TRBV6-1, the J gene TRBJ1-1; the match to TRBD1 covers 9 bases. V lost 4 bases to trimming and J lost 0 bases; unmatched junction nucleotides: 3. CDR1 and CDR2 from the germline V gene are MNHNS and SASEGT. The CDR3 is 15 amino acids. The CDR3 loop reads CASSVTGGMNTEAFF. The CDR3 DNA reads as TGTGCCAGCAGTGTTACAGGGGGCATGAACACTGAAGCTTTCTTT.

This clonotype came up many times. The genes are TRBV6-5 and TRBJ1-6, with TRBD1 as a possible D gene (5 bases). This CDR3 contains 16 residues. V shed 6 bases and J shed 5 bases, with 17 bases lying between them. The germline gives CDR1 MNHEY, CDR2 SVGAGI. For the CDR3, the DNA is TGTGCCAGCAGCCCTATCCCGGGGGTCCATAATTCACCCCTCCACTTT. It encodes CASSPIPGVHNSPLHF.

This clonotype came up many times. This chain joins TRBV7-3 and TRBJ2-2; weak D call: TRBD1 (5 bases). Germline CDR1 SGHTA, CDR2 FQGTGA. This CDR3 is built from 15 residues. Between the trimmed V and J ends, which lost 2 bases and 6 bases, there was a span of 13 bases. In nucleotides, the CDR3 is TGTGCCAGCAGCTTACAGGGTCCCTTGGCCGGGGAGCTGTTTTTT. Its translation: CASSLQGPLAGELFF. Full variable domain (remainder filled in from reference TRBV7-3 and TRBJ2-2): GAGVSQTPSNKVTEKGKYVELRCDPISGHTALYWYRQSLGQGPEFLIYFQGTGAADDSGLPNDRFFAVRPEGSVSTLKIQRTERGDSAVYLCASSLQGPLAGELFFGEGSRLTVL.

This clonotype was detected many times. The DNA of the CDR3 is TGTGCCAGCAGCTTGGCGGTGGGGGCCCACACAGATACGCAGTATTTT. Translation gives CASSLAVGAHTDTQYF. The V and J genes are TRBV5-5 and TRBJ2-3; a possible D gene is TRBD1 (6 bases). With 0 bases removed from V and 2 bases from J, the gap between germline ends came to 13 bases. Germline V lookup: CDR1 SGHKS, CDR2 YYEKEE (reference sequence). The CDR3 has 16 amino acids.

The V and J genes are TRBV28 and TRBJ1-1; D call uncertain. CDR1 and CDR2 from the germline V gene are MDHEN and SYDVKM. The CDR3 is made up of 14 amino acids. The germline V and J ends were trimmed by 2 bases and 5 bases, with 12 bases remaining between them. This chain's CDR3 is CASSLGSAGTEAFF. CDR3 nucleotides: TGTGCCAGCAGTTTAGGGTCGGCGGGGACTGAAGCTTTCTTT. The complete variable domain, with remaining parts taken from reference TRBV28 and TRBJ1-1, reads DVKVTQSSRYLVKRTGEKVFLECVQDMDHENMFWYRQDPGLGLRLIYFSYDVKMKEKGDIPEGYSVSREKKERFSLILESASTNQTSMYLCASSLGSAGTEAFFGQGTRLTVV.

This clonotype was observed many times. The chain has TRBV11-1 and TRBJ2-3; 8 nucleotides align to TRBD2. The CDR3 loop spans 15 amino acids. V gave up 0 bases and J gave up 8 bases; unmatched junction bases: 7. Germline V CDR1 and CDR2: SGHAT, FQDESV (reference sequence). The CDR3 sequence is CASSLADSGGRTQYF. As DNA, the CDR3 is TGTGCCAGCAGCTTAGCGGACAGCGGGGGTCGTACGCAGTATTTT.

A single count supports this clonotype. The gene calls are TRBV7-2 and TRBJ1-2; D is unresolved. Germline V gene data show CDR1 as SGHTA and CDR2 as FQGNSA. The CDR3 is 13 residues long. V dropped 3 bases and J dropped 8 bases, with 13 bases sitting between them. DNA for the CDR3: TGTGCCAGCAGCTTCGGAGGAGGGCGAGGCTACACCTTC. It yields the protein CASSFGGGRGYTF. The full variable domain, its missing parts supplied by reference TRBV7-2 and TRBJ1-2, is GAGVSQSPSNKVTEKGKDVELRCDPISGHTALYWYRQSLGQGLEFLIYFQGNSAPDKSGLPSDRFSAERTGGSVSTLTIQRTQQEDSAVYLCASSFGGGRGYTFGSGTRLTVV.

This clonotype was recorded many times. The J gene is TRBJ2-3, the V gene TRBV5-1, with 7 bases identical to TRBD1. Germline CDR1 is SGHRS and CDR2 is YFSETQ. The V and J ends lost 0 bases and 2 bases, in that order; junction bases with no gene match: 6. The CDR3 contains 16 residues. Written as DNA, the CDR3 is TGCGCCAGCAGCTTGGCCGGGACAGCCAACACAGATACGCAGTATTTT. Translated, it gives CASSLAGTANTDTQYF.

At least ten counts were recorded for this clonotype. This chain uses TRBV28 with TRBJ2-7, with D perhaps TRBD1 (5 bases). The germline V gene encodes CDR1 MDHEN and CDR2 SYDVKM. The CDR3 totals 14 residues. V lost 6 bases and J 4 bases, leaving 16 bases between the germline ends. The chain's CDR3 is CASRLDRKNYEQYF. In DNA form, the CDR3 reads TGTGCCAGCAGACTCGACAGAAAAAATTACGAGCAGTACTTC.